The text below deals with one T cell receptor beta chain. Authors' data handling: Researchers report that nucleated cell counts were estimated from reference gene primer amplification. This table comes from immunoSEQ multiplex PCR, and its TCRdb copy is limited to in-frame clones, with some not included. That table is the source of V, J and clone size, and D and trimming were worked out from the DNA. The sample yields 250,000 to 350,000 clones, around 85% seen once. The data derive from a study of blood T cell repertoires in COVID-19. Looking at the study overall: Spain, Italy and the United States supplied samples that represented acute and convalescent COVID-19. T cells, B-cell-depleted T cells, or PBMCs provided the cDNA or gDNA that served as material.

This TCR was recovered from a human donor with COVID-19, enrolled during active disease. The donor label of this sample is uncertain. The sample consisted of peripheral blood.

CDR3 coding DNA: TGTGCCAGCACCGAAGAGACCCAGTACTTC. Its protein is CASTEETQYF. The chain joins TRBV6-5 to TRBJ2-5; D ambiguous. Germline-derived CDR1 and CDR2 are MNHEY and SVGAGI. Trimming took off 7 bases at V and 3 bases at J, with 3 bases between the two ends. The CDR3 covers 10 residues.